This TCR beta chain appears in the sequencing data of a study of cytomegalovirus exposure and HLA in healthy donors. Whole-study context: Unique TCR beta sequences numbering 95 million to 130 million came from around 180 million T cells in an earlier analysis. Early released data had tens of millions of unique TCRs, all coming from HLA-typed donors. Study-wide points: Versus the approximately 700-donor mean, an Asian-associated ancestry cluster reportedly showed fewer N-insertions in a later analysis. Most TCR beta V segments were productive about 87% or about 30% of the time in an earlier analysis.

The junction had 8 bases not matched to a gene; V was cut back by 7 bases and J by 2 bases. This CDR3 is 14 amino acids long. In germline, CDR1 is MNHNY, CDR2 SVGAGI (reference sequence). PCR amplification relied on 60 Vbeta primers (plus 13 Jbeta primers). This table comes from immunoSEQ multiplex PCR, and its TCRdb copy is limited to in-frame clones, with some not included. The profile shows fewer than 250,000 clones, over 70% of them singletons. Regarding this clone: Its antigen is not known.

Specimen: PBMCs. This chain links TRBV6-6 with TRBJ2-7, with TRBD1 matching 7 bases. This receptor was taken from a woman aged 18-29 years in good health and CMV-seronegative. The CDR3 spells CASTIMGQTYEQYF. The CDR3 region has the DNA TGTGCCAGCACAATCATGGGACAGACCTACGAGCAGTACTTC.